This entry lists 16 T cell receptor beta chains sequenced from one sample in a study of shared clonotypes between healthy human individuals (dated by TCRdb to the early 2020s). Libraries were prepared through the immunoSEQ multiplex PCR assay. In TCRdb, the immuneACCESS table is reduced to in-frame sequences with V and J assigned. These tables do not hold every clone; where another copy was compared, an unresolved V gene accounts for under half, and the others remain unexplained. The sample data list some 1 million clones, and around 76% of these were observed just once. Of the sample, approximately 1.3% falls within the top ten clones. Sequencing was done on a sample of memory CD4+ T cells sorted from blood. The cell subset or site label on this specimen signifies: CD45RA-negative fraction. All receptors derive from a young man in good health.

The rearrangement joins TRBV29-1 to TRBJ2-7, with D unresolved. The CDR3 has 12 amino acids. Trimming stripped 5 bases from V and 4 bases from J, with 12 bases between. Germline CDR1 and CDR2: SQVTM and ANQGSEA. CDR3 sequence reads: CSVPGPSYEQYF. The CDR3, as DNA: TGCAGCGTTCCAGGACCGTCTTACGAGCAGTACTTC.

The chain employs TRBV4-3 and TRBJ2-3, with D maybe TRBD2 (7 bases). Trimming shortened V by 0 bases and J by 1 base, and 14 bases separated the two germline ends. CDR3 length: 17 residues. Germline V gene sequence: CDR1 LGHNA, CDR2 YSLEER. The chain's CDR3 is CASSQDAGAKGTDTQYF. Written as DNA, the CDR3 is TGCGCCAGCAGCCAAGATGCGGGGGCTAAGGGCACAGATACGCAGTATTTT.

This sequence joins TRBV7-2 and TRBJ2-7, with D hard to call. V was trimmed by 2 bases and J by 5 bases, leaving 13 bases between them. There are 14 residues in the CDR3. Germline V gene sequence: CDR1 SGHTA, CDR2 FQGNSA. The CDR3 loop reads CASSLPRSKDEQYF. The CDR3, as DNA: TGTGCCAGCAGCTTACCGCGCAGTAAGGACGAGCAGTACTTC.

The chain couples TRBV18 to TRBJ2-3; D ambiguous. The germline CDR1 and CDR2 sequences are KGHSH and LQKENI. The CDR3 runs to 14 residues. Trimming pared 4 bases from V and 1 base from J, leaving 9 bases between. The CDR3 sequence: CASSLTQGTDTQYF. The CDR3 coding sequence is TGTGCCAGCTCACTAACCCAGGGCACAGATACGCAGTATTTT.

This clone appeared once. The V call is TRBV6-5, the J call TRBJ2-3, with D hard to call. Trimming pared 2 bases from V and 8 bases from J, leaving 8 bases between. Germline assignment: CDR1 MNHEY and CDR2 SVGAGI. This CDR3 spans 12 amino acids. The CDR3 sequence: CASSYDRRTQYF. The CDR3 nucleotides are TGTGCCAGCAGTTACGATCGGCGTACGCAGTATTTT.

V is TRBV11-2 and J is TRBJ1-3; unclear D gene. V was clipped by 2 bases and J by 1 base, with 0 bases between them. The CDR3 runs to 12 residues. In germline, CDR1 is SGHAT, CDR2 FQNNGV. The CDR3 sequence is CASSLSGNTIYF. In DNA form, the CDR3 reads TGTGCCAGCAGCTTATCTGGAAACACCATATATTTT.

The rearrangement uses TRBV14 and TRBJ1-5; D remains unclear. The CDR3 covers 13 residues. V was shortened by 1 base and J by 6 bases, with 7 bases between the two germline ends. Germline values: CDR1 SGHDN, CDR2 FVKESK. CDR3 in DNA: TGTGCCAGCAGCCAAGGGCACGGTCAGCCCCAGCATTTT. This codes for CASSQGHGQPQHF.

The J gene is TRBJ1-6, the V gene TRBV27; possibly TRBD1 for D (6 bases). This CDR3 is built from 15 residues. V was cut by 0 bases and J by 11 bases, with 14 bases left in between. The V gene's germline CDR1 is MNHEY and CDR2 SMNVEV (reference sequence). CDR3 sequence reads: CASSLSRTVGPPLHF. Here the CDR3 DNA reads TGTGCCAGCAGTTTATCGAGGACAGTCGGACCACCCCTCCACTTT.

Of note for this clone: The identical CDR3 is also encoded by other nucleotide sequences in the sample. V gene TRBV2 combines with J gene TRBJ1-2; possible D gene TRBD1, 6 bases. CDR3 length: 11 residues. V was trimmed by 8 bases and J by 7 bases, leaving 11 bases between them. Germline V CDR1 and CDR2: SNHLY, FYNNEI. CDR3 bases: TGTGCCAGCGGTACAGGGTTTGGCTACACCTTC. This translates into CASGTGFGYTF.

This sequence joins TRBV13 and TRBJ2-1; 12 positions match TRBD2. V lost 4 bases, J lost 7 bases, and 11 bases stayed unmatched. Per germline, CDR1 PRHDT and CDR2 FYEKMQ (reference sequence). CDR3 size: 17 residues. CDR3 residues: CASSWGPSGRARNEQFF. The CDR3 DNA sequence: TGTGCCAGCAGCTGGGGTCCTAGCGGGAGGGCCCGGAATGAGCAGTTCTTC.

The gene calls are TRBV28 and TRBJ2-2; TRBD2 aligns across 16 bases. The junction had 14 bases not matched to a gene; V was cut back by 5 bases and J by 5 bases. The CDR3 length is 20 residues. Germline V gene lookup returns CDR1 MDHEN and CDR2 SYDVKM. DNA for the CDR3: TGTGCCAGCAGTATACTACCGGGACTAGCGGGGGGGCCGGGTACCGGGGAGCTGTTTTTT. Translated: CASSILPGLAGGPGTGELFF.

The chain recombines TRBV6-1 with TRBJ1-1, with a tentative D call TRBD1 (5 bases). Trimming removed 4 bases at V and 0 bases at J, with 9 bases between. This CDR3 spans 14 amino acids. Germline CDR1 and CDR2: MNHNS and SASEGT. The DNA for the CDR3 is TGTGCCAGCAGTGCAGGGTACCTGAACACTGAAGCTTTCTTT. The encoded protein is CASSAGYLNTEAFF.

Remarks on this clone: This same CDR3 is encoded by further DNA sequences in the sample. V usage is TRBV9 and J usage is TRBJ2-3; D is uncertain. The CDR3 loop spans 13 amino acids. Trimming left V 0 bases short and J 6 bases short, with 8 bases between. Germline loops: CDR1 SGDLS, CDR2 YYNGEE. CDR3 loop: CASSVGLPDTQYF. As DNA, the CDR3 is TGTGCCAGCAGCGTAGGTCTCCCCGATACGCAGTATTTT.

This clone was counted between two and nine times. This chain connects TRBV9 to TRBJ2-3; TRBD2 matches at 14 bases. Losses at the gene ends were 4 bases for V and 2 bases for J; bases not matched to a gene: 3. Germline V gene data show CDR1 as SGDLS and CDR2 as YYNGEE. CDR3 length: 16 residues. The CDR3 DNA reads TGTGCCAGCAGCCAGGGACTAGCGGGGGTCACAGATACGCAGTATTTT. Residues: CASSQGLAGVTDTQYF.

This clone showed up just a few times. This chain joins TRBV7-2 and TRBJ2-7; no reliable D call. In germline, CDR1 is SGHTA, CDR2 FQGNSA. There are 15 residues in the CDR3. Trimming shortened V by 5 bases and J by 0 bases, and 14 bases separated the two germline ends. Written as DNA, the CDR3 is TGTGCCAGCAGCCTCGGACCCCCGAGCTCCTACGAGCAGTACTTC. Translated, it gives CASSLGPPSSYEQYF. Full variable domain (outside the CDR3, taken from reference TRBV7-2 and TRBJ2-7): GAGVSQSPSNKVTEKGKDVELRCDPISGHTALYWYRQSLGQGLEFLIYFQGNSAPDKSGLPSDRFSAERTGGSVSTLTIQRTQQEDSAVYLCASSLGPPSSYEQYFGPGTRLTVT.

In nucleotides, the CDR3 is TGTGCCAGCAGGAACGGGGTTTACTCTGGAAACACCATATATTTT. It specifies CASRNGVYSGNTIYF. V usage is TRBV6-5 and J usage is TRBJ1-3; no clear D. The V end lost 6 bases, the J end lost 0 bases, and 12 bases lay between the germline ends. This CDR3 is 15 amino acids long. Germline V lookup: CDR1 MNHEY, CDR2 SVGAGI.